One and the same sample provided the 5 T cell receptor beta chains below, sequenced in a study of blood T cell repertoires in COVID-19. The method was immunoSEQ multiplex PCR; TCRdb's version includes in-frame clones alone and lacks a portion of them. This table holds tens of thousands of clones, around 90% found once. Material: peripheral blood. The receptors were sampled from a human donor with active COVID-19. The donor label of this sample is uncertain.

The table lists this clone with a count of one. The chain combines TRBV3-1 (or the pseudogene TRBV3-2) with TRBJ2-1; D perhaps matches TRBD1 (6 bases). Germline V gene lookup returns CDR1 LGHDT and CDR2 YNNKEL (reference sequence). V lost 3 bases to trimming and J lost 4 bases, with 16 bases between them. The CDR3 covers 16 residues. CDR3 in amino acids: CASSHVLQGIYNEQFF. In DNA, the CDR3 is TGTGCCAGCAGCCATGTTTTGCAGGGGATTTACAATGAGCAGTTCTTC.

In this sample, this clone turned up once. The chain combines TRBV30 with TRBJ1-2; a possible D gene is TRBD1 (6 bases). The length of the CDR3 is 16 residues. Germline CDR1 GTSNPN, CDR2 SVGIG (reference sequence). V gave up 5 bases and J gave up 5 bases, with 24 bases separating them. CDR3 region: CAWALRGDMRGYGYTF. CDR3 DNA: TGTGCCTGGGCCCTCAGGGGCGACATGAGAGGATATGGCTACACCTTC. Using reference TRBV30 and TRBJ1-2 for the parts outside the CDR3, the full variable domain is SQTIHQWPATLVQPVGSPLSLECTVEGTSNPNLYWYRQAAGRGLQLLFYSVGIGQISSEVPQNLSASRPQDRQFILSSKKLLLSDSGFYLCAWALRGDMRGYGYTFGSGTRLTVV.

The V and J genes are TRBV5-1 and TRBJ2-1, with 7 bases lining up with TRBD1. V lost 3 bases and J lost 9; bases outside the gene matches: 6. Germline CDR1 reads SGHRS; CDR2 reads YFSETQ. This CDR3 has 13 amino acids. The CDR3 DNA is TGCGCCAGCAGCTCAGGACAGGCCGGTGAGCAGTTCTTC. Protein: CASSSGQAGEQFF.

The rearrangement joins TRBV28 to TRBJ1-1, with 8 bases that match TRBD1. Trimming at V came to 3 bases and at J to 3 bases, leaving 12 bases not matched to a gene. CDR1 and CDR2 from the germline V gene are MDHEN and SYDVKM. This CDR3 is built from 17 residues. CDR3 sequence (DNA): TGTGCCAGCAGTTTGAGGCAGGGGGCGGGAAAGGACACTGAAGCTTTCTTT. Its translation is CASSLRQGAGKDTEAFF.

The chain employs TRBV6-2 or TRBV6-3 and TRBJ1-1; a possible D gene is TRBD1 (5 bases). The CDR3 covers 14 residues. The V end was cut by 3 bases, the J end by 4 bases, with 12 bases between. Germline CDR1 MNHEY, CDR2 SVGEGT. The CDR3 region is CASSYGGALTEAFF. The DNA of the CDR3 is TGTGCCAGCAGTTATGGAGGGGCCCTCACTGAAGCTTTCTTT.